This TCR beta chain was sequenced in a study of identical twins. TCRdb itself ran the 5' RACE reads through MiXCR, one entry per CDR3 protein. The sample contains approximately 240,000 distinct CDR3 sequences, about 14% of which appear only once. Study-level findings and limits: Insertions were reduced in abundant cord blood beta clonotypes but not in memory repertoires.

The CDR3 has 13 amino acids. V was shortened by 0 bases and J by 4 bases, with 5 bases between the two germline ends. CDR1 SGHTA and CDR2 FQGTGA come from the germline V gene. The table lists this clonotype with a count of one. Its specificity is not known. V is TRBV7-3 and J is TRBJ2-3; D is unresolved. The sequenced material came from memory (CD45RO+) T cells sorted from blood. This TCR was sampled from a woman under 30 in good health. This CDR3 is CASSLTAADTQYF. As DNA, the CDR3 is TGTGCCAGCAGCTTAACTGCGGCAGATACGCAGTATTTT. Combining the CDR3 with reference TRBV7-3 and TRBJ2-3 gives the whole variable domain GAGVSQTPSNKVTEKGKYVELRCDPISGHTALYWYRQSLGQGPEFLIYFQGTGAADDSGLPNDRFFAVRPEGSVSTLKIQRTERGDSAVYLCASSLTAADTQYFGPGTRLTVL.